The rows below give T cell receptor beta chains drawn from one sample of a study of beta chain features in type 1 diabetes. TCRdb's table, derived via immunoSEQ multiplex PCR, lists solely in-frame clones and lacks some. The sample carries 120,000 to 150,000 clones, 9% to 10% recorded once. Sequenced input: central memory CD4+ T cells from blood. The receptors stem from a middle-aged woman in good health. The CDR3 runs from the conserved cysteine through the conserved F or W. The order of the fields is J gene, V gene, CDR3 protein.

>TRBJ2-1|TRBV7-2
CASSLLVQTYNEQFF
>TRBJ2-1|TRBV19
CASSIGGGGEQFF
>TRBJ1-1|TRBV5-1
CASSLEQGGHTEAFF
>TRBJ2-2|TRBV21-1
CASSAPGLAGWAGELFF
>TRBJ1-1|TRBV5-6
CASSSLVPGGATEAFF
>TRBJ2-3|TRBV4-2
CASSATGVSTDTQYF
>TRBJ1-1|TRBV5-1
CASSFFTGTGGRANTEAFF
>TRBJ1-3|TRBV7-2
CASSLNGPQTSGNTIYF
>TRBJ2-5|TRBV6-6
CASSYGEQETQYF
>TRBJ1-1|TRBV5-1
CASSSGTGAMNTEAFF
>TRBJ2-3|TRBV19
CASRPLALGTDTQYF
>TRBJ2-5|TRBV4-2
CASSQGTSGGAVTQYF
>TRBJ1-2|TRBV19
CASSTGQGSSYGYTF
>TRBJ2-7|TRBV6-6
CASSYIGDSGGEQYF
>TRBJ2-3|TRBV5-4
CASSLSSSTDTQYF
>TRBJ2-6|TRBV2
CASRWGEGAPGANVLTF
>TRBJ2-1|TRBV29-1
CSVQVGRVNEQFF
>TRBJ2-3|TRBV10-2
CASRAGGSTDTQYF
>TRBJ1-1|TRBV5-1
CASSLGHPNTEAFF
>TRBJ1-1|TRBV5-1
CASSSTGGNTEAFF
>TRBJ2-3|TRBV4-1
CASSQEKRLAGQSFTDTQYF
>TRBJ1-2|TRBV9
CAGSGVLSYGYTF
>TRBJ2-3|TRBV6-6
CASSSRLAGGTDTQYF
>TRBJ1-2|TRBV19
CASTEEGGQGIYGYTF
>TRBJ2-5|TRBV5-6
CASSPTDRGAGETQYF
>TRBJ2-5|TRBV9
CASSVQGLKETQYF
>TRBJ2-2|TRBV5-1
CASSFGQGNTGELFF
>TRBJ1-3|TRBV10-2
CASSVRTDGNTIYF
>TRBJ2-3|TRBV29-1
CSVVQRGSTDTQYF
>TRBJ2-7|TRBV5-4
CASSGGQGVVYEQYF
>TRBJ2-5|TRBV5-1
CASSLAYQETQYF
>TRBJ2-3|TRBV6-6
CASSYGRGQGAPTQYF
>TRBJ2-7|TRBV14
CASSQGSVGYRYF
>TRBJ1-2|TRBV7-9
CASSFGTGPYGYTF
>TRBJ2-2|TRBV20-1
CSARLTGELFF
>TRBJ2-5|TRBV6-1
CASSEATSGRETQYF
>TRBJ2-3|TRBV4-3
CASSQQGSGSDTQYF
>TRBJ2-2|TRBV7-2
CASSLMGGGLFF
>TRBJ1-5|TRBV7-9
CASSRQGQGLEIQPQHF
>TRBJ2-5|TRBV5-4
CASSSPGRGRETQYF
>TRBJ1-4|TRBV4-3
CASSQDGGTGDDEKLFF
>TRBJ1-2|TRBV6-9
CASTPGLYGYTF
>TRBJ2-3|TRBV7-7
CASSPGTTSTDTQYF
>TRBJ2-1|TRBV6-5
CASSARDEQFF
>TRBJ2-2|TRBV4-3
CASSRGVPRTGELFF